The sequence of this TCR beta chain was determined in a study of glioma-infiltrating T cells after dendritic cell vaccination. As for the study in general: Glioblastoma patients came from Phase I and II dendritic cell vaccination trials. Three intradermal dendritic cell vaccine injections were given every two weeks.

As for time point: after dendritic cell vaccination, including at tumor progression/relapse. From germline, CDR1 is SGHRS and CDR2 YFSETQ. The V end lost 1 base, the J end lost 2 bases, and 7 bases lay between the germline ends. The CDR3 runs to 13 residues. Of note for this clone: Its antigen is not identified.

Whole-study results and caveats: Survival was not directly related to TCR clonality in these patients.

The primer mix had 60 V beta and 13 J beta primers. Produced via immunoSEQ multiplex PCR; TCRdb's table is partial and in-frame only. The sample consists of around 92,000 clones, around 80% of them appearing once. The receptor's source is a human donor with glioblastoma. Sequenced material: blood, taken after dendritic cell vaccination. The chain links TRBV5-1 to TRBJ2-7; no definite D call. The DNA for the CDR3 is TGCGCCAGCAGCTTGTCCAACACCTACGAGCAGTACTTC. Its translation is CASSLSNTYEQYF.